The TCR beta chain described here comes from a study of T cells in Graves' hyperthyroidism and ophthalmopathy (dated by TCRdb to the late 2010s). Study-level background: Peripheral blood samples were taken at initial diagnosis, before any treatment was given. TCR V-J signatures able to tell the groups apart were searched for in a discovery cohort of some 100 patients, of whom around 43 had Graves' ophthalmopathy and about 60 had stable Graves' hyperthyroidism. Prospective prediction of ophthalmopathy was tested in an independent validation cohort consisting of some 18 hyperthyroidism patients and more than 15 patients who later progressed to ophthalmopathy. The 85 to 100 discovery patients were randomly split 7:3 into training and test sets. Thyroid tissue and blood T-cell repertoires from several Graves' hyperthyroidism patients were also compared in the study. Following sampling, methimazole starting at 30 mg daily was given to hyperthyroidism patients, and high-dose intravenous methylprednisolone was given to ophthalmopathy patients. TCR Vbeta CDR3 sequencing of 135 peripheral blood samples (approximately 44 ophthalmopathy, roughly 72 hyperthyroidism and approximately 17 progressor patients) is reported in the paper.

The TCR beta CDR3 regions were amplified from the RNA transcripts. A first-round RT-PCR of the TCR CDR3 used the HTBI primer set with the Qiagen OneStep RT-PCR kit. Libraries were constructed in a second round of multiplex PCR, after which size selection and purification were carried out. The libraries were sequenced on an Illumina HiSeq2000 using paired-end 100 bp reads. The authors' pipeline ran thus. SOAPnuke was used to process the raw data, removing reads that contained adapters or uncalled bases, had a mean Phred below 15, or lacked an exact match to the constant primer or identifier. COPE v1.2.5 was used to merge the high-quality paired reads, and each unique nucleotide sequence was defined as a clonotype. Clonotypes were aligned to IMGT TRBV, TRBD and TRBJ reference segments using MiTCR v1.1. Analysis was restricted to V-J combinations with a frequency above 0.0001, which covered about 99% of repertoires. A TCS score was defined as the ratio between F50 (clonal expansion) and ExV (chaos), using BLOSUM62-based TCRdist between CDR3 peptides within each V-J. Welch's t-statistics and random forest reduced roughly 530 V-J features to about 13, which were used in a naive Bayes classifier (R e1071). TCRdb reprocessed the public reads (quality trimming at Q25 with fastp, clone calling with MiXCR) and kept in-frame beta chains. Every CDR3 protein is listed once, alongside the most common genes and DNA of its rows. These V and J calls originate from TCRdb's pipeline instead of the authors' own analysis. Within this sample are 300,000 to 400,000 distinct CDR3 sequences, with less than 20% of them counted one time only. 40% of the sample comes from the top ten.

Ophthalmopathy patients had moderately to severely active disease, with a Clinical Activity Score of 3 or more, a NOSPECS grade of 4 or more, and a disease duration of less than 3 months. Patients with uncontrolled infections, other autoimmune diseases, pregnancy or lactation were excluded. Diagnoses were established on the basis of clinical symptoms, serum thyroxine and TRAb, thyroid ultrasound, and orbital computed tomography. PBMCs were isolated from about 9.2 ml of fresh peripheral blood by Ficoll-Paque density gradient centrifugation. Trizol reagent was used to extract total RNA, and RNA quality was then checked on an Agilent 2100 Bioanalyzer. Clipping removes 9 bases from V and 2 bases from J, with 5 as the unmatched junction base count. The cysteine opens and the phenylalanine closes a CDR3 of 14 amino acids. Of the read, only the CDR3 DNA is kept; its 42 bases are in frame from base 1. As encoded in the germline V gene, CDR1 is SNHLY while CDR2 is FYNNEI.

Overall study results and their limits: Blood samples also contained most of the expanded thyroid clonotypes (frequency above 0.001), which suggests that blood repertoires may reflect thyroid immune responses. In validation, the model predicted progression to ophthalmopathy with 55% to 71% sensitivity and 72% to 85% specificity, a median of approximately 6.7 months before onset. A 13 V-J signature model separated ophthalmopathy from stable hyperthyroidism, with approximately 87% sensitivity and roughly 81% specificity in cross-validation and 80%/75% in testing. No statistical method was used to set the sample size in advance, and investigators knew the group allocation.

Many counts were recorded for this clonotype. The specificity of this receptor is unknown. No base quality information exists; no much larger clone differs at one position. This sequence was found in a man between 18 and 29 years old with Graves' ophthalmopathy. The sequenced sample was blood. The sequence is built from TRBV2 and TRBJ2-2, and TRBD2 aligns with 8 junction nucleotides. In nucleotide form, the sequence is TGTGCCAGTCAACTAGCGGAAAACACCGGGGAGCTGTTTTTT. The translation is CASQLAENTGELFF.